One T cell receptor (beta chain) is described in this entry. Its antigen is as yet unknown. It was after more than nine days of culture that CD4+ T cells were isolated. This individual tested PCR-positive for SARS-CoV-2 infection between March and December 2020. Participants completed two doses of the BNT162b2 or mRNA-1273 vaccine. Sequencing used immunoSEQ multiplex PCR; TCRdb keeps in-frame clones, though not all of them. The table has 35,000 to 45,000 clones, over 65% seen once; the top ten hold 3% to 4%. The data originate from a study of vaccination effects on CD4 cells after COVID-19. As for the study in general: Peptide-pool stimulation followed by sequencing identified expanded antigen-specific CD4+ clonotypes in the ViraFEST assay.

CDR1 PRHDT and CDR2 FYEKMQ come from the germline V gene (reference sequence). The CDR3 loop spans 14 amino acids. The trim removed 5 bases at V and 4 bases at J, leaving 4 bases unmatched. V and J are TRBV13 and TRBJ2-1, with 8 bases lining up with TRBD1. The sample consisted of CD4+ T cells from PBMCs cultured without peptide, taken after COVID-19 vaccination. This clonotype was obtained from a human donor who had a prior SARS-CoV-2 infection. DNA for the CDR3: TGTGCCAGCAGCACCGGGACAGGTTACAATGAGCAGTTCTTC. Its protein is CASSTGTGYNEQFF.